These T cell receptor beta chains were read from a single sample in a study of Ad26.COV2.S vaccination and SARS-CoV-2 variants. This table comes from immunoSEQ multiplex PCR, and its TCRdb copy is limited to in-frame clones, with some not included. The data contain around 300,000 clones, 85% to 90% of them seen just once; the ten biggest clones take up 4.5% to 5.5%. The material was peripheral blood, obtained in a trial of Ad26.COV2.S vaccine versus placebo. The receptors were sampled from a person between 18 and 60 years old who received the Ad26.COV2.S COVID-19 vaccine or a placebo. The CDR3 runs from the conserved cysteine through the conserved F or W. A D gene is named only where the DNA matches it firmly.

D gene,V gene,J gene,CDR3 DNA,CDR3 protein
TRBD1,TRBV10-3,TRBJ2-1,TGTGCCACTGAGGGACAGGGGAGTTACAATGAGCAGTTCTTC,CATEGQGSYNEQFF
TRBD1,TRBV5-4,TRBJ2-2,TGTGCCAGCAACCCAGACTTTCGGACAGGAAACACCGGGGAGCTGTTTTTT,CASNPDFRTGNTGELFF
.,TRBV5-4,TRBJ1-2,TGTGCCAGCAGCCGGGGGAGGGATGGCTACACCTTC,CASSRGRDGYTF
TRBD1,TRBV2,TRBJ1-6,TGTGCCAGCAGGGACAGGGGAACTTATAATTCACCCCTCCACTTT,CASRDRGTYNSPLHF
.,TRBV18,TRBJ1-1,TGTGCCAGCTCGGATGGACAGAACACTGAAGCTTTCTTT,CASSDGQNTEAFF
.,TRBV7-9,TRBJ2-5,TGTGCCAGCAGCTTTTGGGACCTAACCAAAGAGACCCAGTACTTC,CASSFWDLTKETQYF
TRBD1,TRBV27,TRBJ2-6,TGTGCCAGCAGTTTATCGGAGACAGGGGGCGTTCGTGGGGCCAACGTCCTGACTTTC,CASSLSETGGVRGANVLTF
TRBD2,TRBV18,TRBJ2-3,TGTGCCAGCTCACCACCTCTTGTACTAGCGGACGACACAGATACGCAGTATTTT,CASSPPLVLADDTDTQYF
.,TRBV11-2,TRBJ2-1,TGTGCCAGCAGCTTAGTACCCTACAATGAGCAGTTCTTC,CASSLVPYNEQFF
.,TRBV2,TRBJ2-3,TGTGCCAGCAGTCTTGACAGCTCTAGCACAGATACGCAGTATTTT,CASSLDSSSTDTQYF
.,TRBV6-1,TRBJ1-1,TGTGCCAGCAGCGAAGGGGGGAGTGGGAACACTGAAGCTTTCTTT,CASSEGGSGNTEAFF
TRBD1,TRBV28,TRBJ1-5,TGTGCCAGCAGTTCGCGGGGACAGGGTAGCAATCAGCCCCAGCATTTT,CASSSRGQGSNQPQHF
TRBD1,TRBV13,TRBJ1-3,TGTGCCAGCAGGATGGGACAGGGGGCTACCCTCTCTGGAAACACCATATATTTT,CASRMGQGATLSGNTIYF
TRBD2,TRBV7-9,TRBJ2-1,TGTGCCAGCAGCTTAACTAGCGGGAGGGGGAATGAGCAGTTCTTC,CASSLTSGRGNEQFF
.,TRBV6-5,TRBJ1-6,TGTGCCGGCAAGATTACAGGGAGGAATTCACCCCTCCACTTT,CAGKITGRNSPLHF